Shown below are 32 T cell receptor beta chains from a single sample sequenced in a study of post-analysis software for immune sequencing data. Broader study findings: Comparison of patients with controls showed about 5 TRBV segments more frequent in patients, TRBV5-6, TRBV5-1 and TRBV20-1 among them.

cDNA libraries for TCR beta contained unique molecular identifiers. MiXCR was run by TCRdb on the PCR reads, yielding one entry per CDR3 protein. The sample consists of around 710,000 distinct CDR3 sequences, just over 45% of them appearing once. Which antigens these TCRs recognize remains unknown. Sequencing was carried out using blood. The receptors come from a girl between 5 and 17 years old with multiple sclerosis.

The rearrangement joins TRBV7-9 to TRBJ2-2, with unresolved D. V was clipped by 6 bases and J by 7 bases, with 3 bases between them. Germline CDR1 and CDR2: SEHNR and FQNEAQ (reference sequence). The CDR3 is 10 amino acids. CDR3 sequence reads: CASRLGELFF. The CDR3 nucleotides are TGTGCCAGCAGGCTCGGGGAGCTGTTTTTT.

This clonotype was picked up a small number of times. The chain recombines TRBV5-5 with TRBJ2-1; possible D gene TRBD1, 7 bases. The CDR3 runs 14 residues. Germline-derived CDR1 and CDR2 are SGHKS and YYEKEE (reference sequence). V dropped 4 bases and J dropped 6 bases, with 14 bases sitting between them. The DNA of the CDR3 is TGTGCCAGCAGCCCACAGGGGCGGGGCAATGAGCAGTTCTTC. It specifies CASSPQGRGNEQFF.

Only a few counts were recorded for this clonotype. The rearrangement uses TRBV6-5 and TRBJ2-5; D tentatively fits TRBD1 or TRBD2 (5 bases each). In germline, CDR1 is MNHEY, CDR2 SVGAGI. This CDR3 spans 18 amino acids. V lost 1 base and J 3 bases, leaving 21 bases between the germline ends. CDR3 DNA sequence: TGTGCCAGCAGTTACTTTTCCCCCGGGGCGGCGGGCAAAGAGACCCAGTACTTC. The encoded protein is CASSYFSPGAAGKETQYF.

This rearrangement joins TRBV6-6 to TRBJ1-5; D ambiguous. The CDR3 spans 12 residues. Germline V gives CDR1 MNHNY, CDR2 SVGAGI (reference sequence). Trimming cost V 2 bases and J 9 bases, with 8 bases left between them. In DNA form, the CDR3 reads TGTGCCAGCAGTTACGAGAGGACGCCCCAGCATTTT. Its translation: CASSYERTPQHF.

The V gene is TRBV24-1, the J gene TRBJ2-5; no reliable D call. The CDR3 totals 14 residues. The V and J ends lost 4 bases and 3 bases respectively, with 11 bases between them. Per germline, CDR1 KGHDR and CDR2 SFDVKD. DNA for the CDR3: TGTGCCACCAGTGACCCTTTGGCCGAAGAGACCCAGTACTTC. Protein product: CATSDPLAEETQYF.

The chain couples TRBV4-1 to TRBJ2-7, with no clear D. V was trimmed by 0 bases and J by 4 bases, leaving 16 bases between them. This CDR3 comprises 16 residues. Germline CDR1 and CDR2: MGHRA and YSYEKL. The CDR3 region has the DNA TGCGCCAGCAGCCAAGAGTTCGGCCAAAACCTTTACGAGCAGTACTTC. This encodes CASSQEFGQNLYEQYF.

J is TRBJ2-5 and V is TRBV13; tentatively, D is TRBD2 (5 bases). The CDR3 extends over 15 amino acids. Trimming shortened V by 2 bases and J by 2 bases, and 12 bases separated the two germline ends. The germline V gene has CDR1 PRHDT and CDR2 FYEKMQ (reference sequence). This chain's CDR3 is CASSLSPLGQETQYF. CDR3 DNA: TGTGCCAGCAGCTTATCCCCACTAGGACAAGAGACCCAGTACTTC.

The chain is built from TRBV4-2 and TRBJ2-1; a weak D match, TRBD1 (5 bases). The CDR3 is made up of 15 amino acids. Germline V gene sequence: CDR1 LGHNA, CDR2 YNFKEQ. Trimming removed 0 bases from V and 7 bases from J, with 13 bases in between. The CDR3 region is CASSQDYRSWNEQFF. The CDR3, as DNA: TGTGCCAGCAGCCAAGACTACAGGTCGTGGAATGAGCAGTTCTTC.

A word on this clonotype: The germline gene is not matched at one end of the junction; a read error may be the cause. CDR3 bases: TGCGCCAGCCGACCGGGCGGGGATAATGAAAAACGGTTTTTT. This encodes CASRPGGDNEKRFF. The V and J genes are TRBV5-1 and TRBJ1-4; D not resolved. The CDR3 runs 14 residues. Germline V gene sequence: CDR1 SGHRS, CDR2 YFSETQ.

This clonotype was detected many times. The rearrangement uses TRBV11-2 and TRBJ2-7, with D possibly TRBD2 on 6 matching bases. V was trimmed by 3 bases and J by 5 bases, leaving 14 bases between them. This CDR3 has 14 residues. Germline CDR1 reads SGHAT; CDR2 reads FQNNGV. The chain's CDR3 is CASSFGGAGDEQYF. CDR3 sequence (DNA): TGTGCCAGCAGCTTTGGCGGGGCCGGGGACGAGCAGTACTTC.

The rearrangement uses TRBV12-3 or TRBV12-4 and TRBJ2-7; D not resolved. V gave up 6 bases and J gave up 3 bases, with 15 bases separating them. This CDR3 comprises 14 residues. The CDR3 loop reads CASSQVGLDYEQYF. For the CDR3, the DNA is TGTGCCAGCAGCCAGGTCGGGCTCGACTACGAGCAGTACTTC.

The chain couples TRBV5-1 to TRBJ2-1; D remains ambiguous. V lost 3 bases, J lost 4 bases, and 11 bases lay in between. The V gene's germline CDR1 is SGHRS and CDR2 YFSETQ. The CDR3 length is 14 residues. The CDR3 loop reads CASSSDRAYNEQFF. CDR3 bases: TGCGCCAGCAGCTCGGACCGAGCTTACAATGAGCAGTTCTTC.

Only a few counts were recorded for this clonotype. The V call is TRBV9, the J call TRBJ2-3; 12 nucleotides line up with TRBD2. The CDR3 is made up of 20 amino acids. V shed 5 bases, J shed 0 bases, and the junction held 16 bases outside the gene matches. The germline V gene encodes CDR1 SGDLS and CDR2 YYNGEE. CDR3 residues: CASSSLAGGVPHRSTDTQYF. For the CDR3, the DNA is TGTGCCAGCAGTTCCCTAGCGGGAGGGGTCCCGCATCGAAGCACAGATACGCAGTATTTT.

The chain uses TRBV2 and TRBJ1-5; D call uncertain. This CDR3 comprises 14 residues. Trimming took 3 bases from V and 0 from J, leaving 6 bases between them. The germline gives CDR1 SNHLY, CDR2 FYNNEI. The chain's CDR3 is CASSDFYSNQPQHF. CDR3 DNA sequence: TGTGCCAGCAGTGACTTCTATAGCAATCAGCCCCAGCATTTT.

The chain uses TRBV12-3 or TRBV12-4 and TRBJ2-6; maybe TRBD2 (5 bases). The germline V and J ends were trimmed by 6 bases and 2 bases, with 14 bases remaining between them. CDR3 length: 16 amino acids. CDR3 protein: CASSPGKGTGANVLTF. The CDR3 DNA reads as TGTGCCAGCAGCCCCGGGAAGGGAACTGGGGCCAACGTCCTGACTTTC.

The chain carries TRBV3-1 and TRBJ2-7; D not resolved. The length of the CDR3 is 11 residues. Germline V gives CDR1 LGHDT, CDR2 YNNKEL (reference sequence). V was clipped by 1 base and J by 5 bases, with 3 bases between them. The CDR3 DNA reads TGTGCCAGCAGCCAAGCCCACGAGCAGTACTTC. Translated, it gives CASSQAHEQYF.

This chain uses TRBV9 with TRBJ2-7, with a tentative D call TRBD2 (7 bases). The tail of the sequence fits TRBJ2-5 better, so the J call may be wrong. Germline CDR1 is SGDLS and CDR2 is YYNGEE. This CDR3 has 16 residues. This CDR3 reads CASSVGGREKGETQYF. DNA for the CDR3: TGTGCCAGCAGCGTAGGGGGGCGGGAGAAGGGAGAGACCCAGTACTTC.

Only a few counts were recorded for this clonotype. The rearrangement uses TRBV9 and TRBJ2-1; D possibly corresponds to TRBD1 (6 bases). V lost 0 bases, J lost 8 bases, and 15 bases lay in between. Germline V gene lookup returns CDR1 SGDLS and CDR2 YYNGEE. The CDR3 runs 15 residues. The CDR3 loop reads CASSVGGTTLDEQFF. In DNA form, the CDR3 reads TGTGCCAGCAGCGTAGGAGGGACAACCTTGGATGAGCAGTTCTTC. The full variable domain, completed using reference TRBV9 and TRBJ2-1, is DSGVTQTPKHLITATGQRVTLRCSPRSGDLSVYWYQQSLDQGLQFLIQYYNGEERAKGNILERFSAQQFPDLHSELNLSSLELGDSALYFCASSVGGTTLDEQFFGPGTRLTVL.

The J gene is TRBJ2-1, the V gene TRBV3-1; D gene unclear. CDR3 size: 11 residues. Trimming took 1 base from V and 10 from J, leaving 5 bases between them. Germline lookup yields CDR1 LGHDT and CDR2 YNNKEL (reference sequence). The CDR3 region has the DNA TGTGCCAGCAGCCAAGGGGAAGAGCAGTTCTTC. This encodes CASSQGEEQFF.

The gene calls are TRBV29-1 and TRBJ2-7; D call uncertain. The V gene's germline CDR1 is SQVTM and CDR2 ANQGSEA. There are 15 residues in the CDR3. With 1 base removed from V and 0 bases from J, the gap between germline ends came to 13 bases. CDR3 sequence reads: CSVEVPHTSSYEQYF. CDR3 nucleotides: TGCAGCGTTGAAGTTCCCCACACGAGCTCCTACGAGCAGTACTTC.

This clonotype appeared once. The chain combines TRBV7-2 with TRBJ2-2; D uncertain. The V end was cut by 5 bases, the J end by 2 bases, with 12 bases between. The germline CDR1 and CDR2 sequences are SGHTA and FQGNSA. The CDR3 runs to 15 residues. For the CDR3, the DNA is TGTGCCAGCAGCGCTGTCCAACCCAACACCGGGGAGCTGTTTTTT. Translated, it gives CASSAVQPNTGELFF.

DNA of the CDR3: TGCAGCGTTGCCGCGGGACGGGAGACCCAGTACTTC. Translated: CSVAAGRETQYF. This rearrangement joins TRBV29-1 to TRBJ2-7; perhaps TRBD2 as D (6 bases). The tail of the sequence fits TRBJ2-5 better, so the J call may be wrong. CDR1 and CDR2 (germline): SQVTM, ANQGSEA. This CDR3 region has 12 residues.

This clonotype has a handful of counts. The chain uses TRBV7-2 and TRBJ1-4; D ambiguous. The CDR3 runs 15 residues. The germline V gene encodes CDR1 SGHTA and CDR2 FQGNSA. V was trimmed by 0 bases and J by 2 bases, leaving 7 bases between them. This chain's CDR3 is CASSLAAGTNEKLFF. The DNA for the CDR3 is TGTGCCAGCAGCTTAGCGGCCGGGACTAATGAAAAACTGTTTTTT. Drawing the rest from reference TRBV7-2 and TRBJ1-4, the complete variable domain is GAGVSQSPSNKVTEKGKDVELRCDPISGHTALYWYRQSLGQGLEFLIYFQGNSAPDKSGLPSDRFSAERTGGSVSTLTIQRTQQEDSAVYLCASSLAAGTNEKLFFGSGTQLSVL.

This clonotype was detected only a few times. The chain has TRBV20-1 and TRBJ2-7; D not resolved. Germline V gene sequence: CDR1 DFQATT, CDR2 SNEGSKA (reference sequence). The CDR3 covers 16 residues. Trimming took 0 bases from V and 2 from J, leaving 17 bases between them. The CDR3: CSARDFGLSGPYEQYF. CDR3 DNA: TGCAGTGCTAGAGATTTCGGGTTGAGTGGGCCCTACGAGCAGTACTTC.

To note about this clonotype: One end of the junction does not line up with germline, which may come from a read error. This sequence joins TRBV30 and TRBJ1-2; D gene ambiguous. Germline V gene data show CDR1 as GTSNPN and CDR2 as SVGIG (reference sequence). The CDR3 has 11 residues. The chain's CDR3 is CVTERDYGYTF. The CDR3 region has the DNA TGCGTCACTGAAAGGGACTATGGCTACACCTTC.

This clonotype was observed at least ten times. The chain uses TRBV27 and TRBJ2-7, with D possibly called TRBD1 or TRBD2 (6 bases each). The CDR3 runs to 14 residues. Germline values: CDR1 MNHEY, CDR2 SMNVEV (reference sequence). Trimming pared 3 bases from V and 3 bases from J, leaving 12 bases between. CDR3 region: CASSLGGPDYEQYF. In DNA form, the CDR3 reads TGTGCCAGCAGTTTGGGGGGCCCTGACTACGAGCAGTACTTC.

The chain recombines TRBV13 with TRBJ2-5; possibly TRBD2 for D (5 bases). CDR1 PRHDT and CDR2 FYEKMQ come from the germline V gene (reference sequence). CDR3 length equals 14 residues. Deletions cut 3 bases from V and 3 bases from J, with 11 bases between. The DNA for the CDR3 is TGTGCCAGCAGCTTTGGGTTGCGGGAAGAGACCCAGTACTTC. This codes for CASSFGLREETQYF.

This clonotype has just a few counts. This chain connects TRBV4-3 to TRBJ2-1; no clear D gene. Germline loops: CDR1 LGHNA, CDR2 YSLEER. V was trimmed by 0 bases and J by 6 bases, leaving 12 bases between them. CDR3 length: 15 amino acids. The CDR3 bases are TGCGCCAGCAGCCAAGAGGTCGCGACCAGCAATGAGCAGTTCTTC. Translating gives CASSQEVATSNEQFF.

This chain uses TRBV27 with TRBJ2-5; weak D call: TRBD1 (6 bases). This CDR3 region has 16 residues. Germline V gives CDR1 MNHEY, CDR2 SMNVEV (reference sequence). Trimming took off 2 bases at V and 2 bases at J, with 15 bases between the two ends. DNA for the CDR3: TGTGCCAGCAGTTTAGGGGGCCTTTTAGGGCAAGAGACCCAGTACTTC. This gives the protein CASSLGGLLGQETQYF.

CDR3 nucleotides: TGTGCCAGCAGCTTAGCAAGCGGGAGGGCCGAAGAGACCCAGTACTTC. As protein: CASSLASGRAEETQYF. This chain connects TRBV7-6 to TRBJ2-5; 10 bases are shared with TRBD2. The CDR3 extends over 16 amino acids. V gave up 0 bases and J gave up 3 bases; unmatched junction bases: 4. Germline CDR1 SGHVS, CDR2 FNYEAQ.

This chain connects TRBV6-5 to TRBJ2-1, with TRBD2 matching 12 bases. The CDR3 length is 17 residues. Losses at the gene ends were 0 bases for V and 10 bases for J; bases not matched to a gene: 10. The germline gives CDR1 MNHEY, CDR2 SVGAGI. As DNA, the CDR3 is TGTGCCAGCAGTTACTCGCCGGGGGCTAGCGGGAGGGAGGAGCAGTTCTTC. Encoded protein: CASSYSPGASGREEQFF.

At least ten counts were recorded for this clonotype. The rearrangement joins TRBV7-8 to TRBJ2-7; 11 bases are a match to TRBD2. The junction had 8 bases not matched to a gene; V was cut back by 5 bases and J by 2 bases. The CDR3 is 16 residues long. Germline V gene sequence: CDR1 SGHVS, CDR2 FQNEAQ. Written as DNA, the CDR3 is TGTGCCAGCAGCACTTCCGGGACTAGCGGCGCCTACGAGCAGTACTTC. This translates into CASSTSGTSGAYEQYF.